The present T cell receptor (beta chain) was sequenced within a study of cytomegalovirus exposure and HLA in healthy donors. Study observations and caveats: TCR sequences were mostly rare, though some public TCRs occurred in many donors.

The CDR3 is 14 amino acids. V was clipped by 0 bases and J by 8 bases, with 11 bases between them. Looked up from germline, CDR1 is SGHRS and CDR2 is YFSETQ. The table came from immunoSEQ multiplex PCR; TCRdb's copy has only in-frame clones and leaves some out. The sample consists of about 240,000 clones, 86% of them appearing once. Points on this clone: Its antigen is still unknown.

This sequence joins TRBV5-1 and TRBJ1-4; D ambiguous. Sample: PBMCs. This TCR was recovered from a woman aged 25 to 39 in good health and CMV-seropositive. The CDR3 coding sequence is TGCGCCAGCAGCTTGGTCGTAGAGGGCGAAAAACTGTTTTTT. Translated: CASSLVVEGEKLFF. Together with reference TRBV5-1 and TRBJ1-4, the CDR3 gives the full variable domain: KAGVTQTPRYLIKTRGQQVTLSCSPISGHRSVSWYQQTPGQGLQFLFEYFSETQRNKGNFPGRFSGRQFSNSRSEMNVSTLELGDSALYLCASSLVVEGEKLFFGSGTQLSVL.